Listed below are T cell receptor beta chains from one sample, sequenced in a study of graft-versus-host responses after intestinal transplantation. TCRdb's copy holds only in-frame clones and misses some; the assay was immunoSEQ multiplex PCR. The data show some 110,000 clones, approximately 90% seen once. The antigens of these receptors remain unknown. The sample consisted of unstimulated CD4+ T cells sorted from spleen or lymph node cells, taken before transplant. The receptors shown here come from a human donor who was the organ donor for an intestinal transplant. Both conserved end residues are part of each CDR3. The D gene is left open where the match is weak.

-,TRBJ1-5,TRBV28,CASSLEIQGGQPQHF,TGTGCCAGCAGTTTAGAAATACAGGGAGGTCAGCCCCAGCATTTT
-,TRBJ1-1,TRBV6-5,CASTGRGVEAFF,TGTGCCAGCACCGGAAGGGGCGTAGAAGCTTTCTTT
-,TRBJ2-7,TRBV28,CASRELQAHEQYF,TGTGCCAGCAGGGAATTACAGGCCCACGAGCAGTACTTC
-,TRBJ1-1,TRBV30,CAWSVLFRTVGSEAFF,TGTGCCTGGAGTGTACTTTTCCGGACGGTGGGCTCTGAAGCTTTCTTT
-,TRBJ2-5,TRBV6-6,CASSPNGETQYF,TGTGCCAGCAGCCCAAACGGGGAGACCCAGTACTTC
-,TRBJ2-3,TRBV7-9,CASSLGRASPDTQYF,TGTGCCAGCAGCTTAGGCCGGGCGAGCCCAGATACGCAGTATTTT
-,TRBJ1-2,TRBV25-1,CASPGPTF,TGTGCCAGCCCTGGCCCCACCTTC
TRBD1,TRBJ1-2,TRBV7-9,CASSFHRDSPLGYTF,TGTGCCAGCAGCTTCCACCGGGACAGTCCTTTGGGCTACACCTTC
TRBD1,TRBJ1-2,TRBV19,CASSSQGPGYGYTF,TGTGCCAGTAGTTCACAGGGGCCAGGGTATGGCTACACCTTC
-,TRBJ1-3,TRBV14,CASSSTGPGNTIYF,TGTGCCAGCAGCTCTACAGGTCCTGGAAACACCATATATTTT
TRBD2,TRBJ2-1,TRBV11-3,CASSLGLADYNEQFF,TGTGCCAGCAGCTTAGGACTAGCAGACTACAATGAGCAGTTCTTC
TRBD2,TRBJ2-7,TRBV6-1,CASSRSGTFYEQYF,TGTGCCAGCAGTAGAAGCGGGACCTTCTACGAGCAGTACTTC
-,TRBJ1-4,TRBV28,CASGDDTAYEKLFF,TGTGCCAGCGGCGACGACACGGCCTATGAAAAACTGTTTTTT
-,TRBJ1-2,TRBV19,CASSVAPGLPGGYTF,TGTGCCAGTAGTGTCGCCCCAGGCCTACCCGGTGGCTACACCTTC